This T cell receptor (beta chain) was recorded in a study of blood T cell repertoires in COVID-19 (TCRdb year 2020). About the study as a whole: Samples from collaborators originated in the United States, Italy and Spain and spanned both the acute and convalescent phases of COVID-19. The material from the prospective study consisted of cDNA or gDNA derived from T cells, B-cell-depleted T cells, or PBMCs. Deeply sampled blood TCRbeta repertoires from subjects exposed to, actively infected with, or recovered from COVID-19 were included in the dataset. The repertoires were released in a freely available public database meant as a resource for research on the immune response to SARS-CoV-2. Samples came from the ongoing ImmuneRACE study (first 160 participants) plus 1,254 subjects from 6 global collaborators. The sample metadata nearly always contained a de-identified subject ID, COVID-19 status, age in years and sex. HLA class I and class II types, where available, came from metadata supplied by the sample provider rather than from assay-based typing.

The immunoSEQ Assay, a bias-controlled multiplex PCR, was used to amplify TCRbeta CDR3 regions from genomic DNA. The authors' pipeline ran thus. Within the assay, amplification of reference gene primers was used to estimate how many nucleated cells each sample contained. To quantify the absolute abundance of each unique TCRbeta CDR3 rearrangement, sequence reads were collapsed and filtered. For each sample, productive Simpson clonality was calculated as the square root of Simpson's diversity index across productive rearrangements. The immuneACCESS repertoire file appears here via TCRdb, limited to in-frame rearrangements. These files lack a portion of the clones; in checked studies, under half of the deficit traces to unresolved V genes, and the cause of the others is not known. V and J calls and clone size follow that table, whereas D and trimming were derived from the DNA. This sample has roughly 140,000 clones in its table, and 70% to 90% of those were observed once. 6.2% of the sample belongs to the ten largest clones.

CDR3 length: 15 amino acids, cysteine to phenylalanine. The DNA shown is the 45-base CDR3, in frame from base 1. For this chain, trimming is 2 bases at the V end and 4 bases at the J end, and the number of junction bases without a gene match is 5. Reading the germline V gene gives CDR1 KGHSH and CDR2 LQKENI. Note on this clone: Its antigen has not been determined. Per-base quality was not reported, and no clone a single base away is much larger than it.

Overall results and qualifications from the work: Clinical and demographic metadata were provided uncurated, with the amount varying by source and participant.

In the prospective study, participants were about 18 to 90 years old, resided in 24 geographic areas of the United States, and were enrolled through a virtual design. Cohort assignment in the prospective study relied on participant-reported clinical history from a screening survey and a study questionnaire. ImmuneRACE Cohort 3 recovered participants were defined by two consecutive negative NP/OP PCR tests, healthcare professional clearance, or symptom resolution. In the prospective study, mobile phlebotomists collected whole blood, serum and a nasopharyngeal or oropharyngeal swab from each participant. Over an approximately two-month period, participants in the prospective study had the option of providing additional blood draws and questionnaires. Before DNA extraction, prospective study blood samples were shipped either frozen or at room temperature.

The TCR originated in a woman between 40 and 50 years old who had recovered from COVID-19. The specimen was PBMCs or T cells enriched from blood (not recorded which). The chain links TRBV18 with TRBJ2-1, with 7 bases in between that match TRBD2. The CDR3 has the sequence CASSPIRGVYNEQFF. The sequenced DNA is TGTGCCAGCTCACCAATTCGGGGGGTTTACAATGAGCAGTTCTTC.